A selection of T cell receptor beta chains follows, all from one sample in a study of preoperative IRX-2 immunotherapy in early breast cancer. Data came from immunoSEQ multiplex PCR; TCRdb stores just in-frame clones and leaves some out. The sample carries over 25,000 clones, approximately 75% recorded once. This sample comprised lymph node tissue, obtained after IRX-2 immunotherapy. The source of these receptors is a human donor with breast cancer. CDR3s include the opening cysteine and the closing phenylalanine or tryptophan. Fields, in order: V gene, J gene, D gene, clone size, CDR3 DNA, CDR3 protein. The D gene is left open where the match is weak. Size is omitted from some rows. Given values are once, few, many or a class for expanded clones.

v_call: TRBV29-1; j_call: TRBJ2-2; d_call: .; clone_size: .; cdr3_nt: TGCAGCGGGATGGGGGGACCGAACACCGGGGAGCTGTTTTTT; cdr3_aa: CSGMGGPNTGELFF
v_call: TRBV19; j_call: TRBJ2-1; d_call: .; clone_size: .; cdr3_nt: TGTGCCAGTAGTAACCCCGGGACTCTGACCAATGAGCAGTTCTTC; cdr3_aa: CASSNPGTLTNEQFF
v_call: TRBV5-1; j_call: TRBJ2-1; d_call: .; clone_size: .; cdr3_nt: TGCGCCAGCAGTCAACCTACAGCCTACAATGAGCAGTTCTTC; cdr3_aa: CASSQPTAYNEQFF
v_call: TRBV30; j_call: TRBJ2-3; d_call: .; clone_size: .; cdr3_nt: TGTGCCTGGAGTGTACTCCGGGATACGCAGTATTTT; cdr3_aa: CAWSVLRDTQYF
v_call: TRBV5-1; j_call: TRBJ1-4; d_call: .; clone_size: .; cdr3_nt: TGCGCCAGCAGCCAAGGGGGAACTAATGAAAAACTGTTTTTT; cdr3_aa: CASSQGGTNEKLFF
v_call: TRBV19; j_call: TRBJ2-2; d_call: .; clone_size: .; cdr3_nt: TGTGCCAGTAGGAGTCAACGGAGCAGGAACACCGGGGAGCTGTTTTTT; cdr3_aa: CASRSQRSRNTGELFF
v_call: TRBV14; j_call: TRBJ2-3; d_call: TRBD2; clone_size: .; cdr3_nt: TGTGCCAGCAGCCAAGACGCCCTCTTTATCGTACTAGCGGGGGAGTGCATAGATACGCAGTATTTT; cdr3_aa: CASSQDALFIVLAGECIDTQYF
v_call: TRBV6-8; j_call: TRBJ1-5; d_call: .; clone_size: .; cdr3_nt: TGTGCCAGCAGTGAGAGCGGGAATCAGCCCCAGCATTTT; cdr3_aa: CASSESGNQPQHF
v_call: TRBV28; j_call: TRBJ1-4; d_call: TRBD1; clone_size: .; cdr3_nt: TGTGCCAGCAGTCCCACCCAGACAGGGTTTAATGAAAAACTGTTTTTT; cdr3_aa: CASSPTQTGFNEKLFF
v_call: TRBV5-1; j_call: TRBJ1-4; d_call: TRBD1; clone_size: .; cdr3_nt: TGCGCCAGCAGTCGGGACAGGGCGTTGGAAAAACTGTTTTTT; cdr3_aa: CASSRDRALEKLFF
v_call: TRBV6-8; j_call: TRBJ2-5; d_call: TRBD1; clone_size: .; cdr3_nt: TGTGCCAGCAGCTCCGGGACAGGGGAGACCCAGTACTTC; cdr3_aa: CASSSGTGETQYF
v_call: TRBV23-1; j_call: TRBJ2-1; d_call: .; clone_size: .; cdr3_nt: TGCGCCAGCAGCCCGGACCGTACAGCGGTTTACTACAATGAGCAGTTCTTC; cdr3_aa: CASSPDRTAVYYNEQFF
v_call: TRBV6-8; j_call: TRBJ1-4; d_call: .; clone_size: .; cdr3_nt: TGTGCCGTCCGGGACGAAGGGCCAGGGGCAACTAATGAAAAACTGTTTTTT; cdr3_aa: CAVRDEGPGATNEKLFF
v_call: TRBV6-8; j_call: TRBJ1-2; d_call: .; clone_size: few; cdr3_nt: TGTGCCAGCAAAATTGGGCAGGGAAACTATGGCTACACCTTC; cdr3_aa: CASKIGQGNYGYTF
v_call: TRBV28; j_call: TRBJ1-2; d_call: .; clone_size: .; cdr3_nt: TGTGCCAGCTCCGGGCAGGCGAACTATGGCTACACCTTC; cdr3_aa: CASSGQANYGYTF
v_call: TRBV15; j_call: TRBJ1-1; d_call: TRBD1; clone_size: once; cdr3_nt: TGTGCCACCAGCCGAGCCGGGACAGGGACCACTGAAGCTTTCTTT; cdr3_aa: CATSRAGTGTTEAFF
v_call: TRBV30; j_call: TRBJ1-6; d_call: .; clone_size: .; cdr3_nt: TGTGCCTGGAGTGTAAGGGAGAACAGGGTCGGTAATTCACCCCTCCACTTT; cdr3_aa: CAWSVRENRVGNSPLHF